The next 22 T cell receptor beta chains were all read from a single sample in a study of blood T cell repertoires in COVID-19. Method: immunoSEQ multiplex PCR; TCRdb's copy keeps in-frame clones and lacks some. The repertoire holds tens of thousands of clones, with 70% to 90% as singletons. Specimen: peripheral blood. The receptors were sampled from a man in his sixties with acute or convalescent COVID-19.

The CDR3 is CASSPVAWDTQYF. The CDR3 DNA reads TGTGCCAGCAGCCCGGTAGCCTGGGATACGCAGTATTTT. The chain carries TRBV7-2 and TRBJ2-3; D remains ambiguous. The germline CDR1 and CDR2 sequences are SGHTA and FQGNSA. This CDR3 contains 13 residues. V shed 5 bases and J shed 6 bases, with 12 bases lying between them.

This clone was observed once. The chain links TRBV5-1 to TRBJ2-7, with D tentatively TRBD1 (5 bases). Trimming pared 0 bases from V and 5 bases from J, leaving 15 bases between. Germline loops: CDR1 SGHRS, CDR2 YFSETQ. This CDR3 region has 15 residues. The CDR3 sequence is CASSLALTVGDEQYF. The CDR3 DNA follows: TGCGCCAGCAGCTTGGCCCTGACAGTAGGCGACGAGCAGTACTTC.

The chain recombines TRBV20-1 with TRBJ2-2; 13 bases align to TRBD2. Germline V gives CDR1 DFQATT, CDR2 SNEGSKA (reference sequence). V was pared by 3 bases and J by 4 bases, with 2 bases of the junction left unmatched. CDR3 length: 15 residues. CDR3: CSASGTSGITGELFF. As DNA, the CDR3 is TGCAGTGCTAGTGGGACTAGCGGGATCACCGGGGAGCTGTTTTTT.

CDR3 coding DNA: TGTGCCAGCTTCGTCCAGGGGAATCAGCAGTACTTC. The encoded protein is CASFVQGNQQYF. The chain carries TRBV2 and TRBJ2-7; D possibly corresponds to TRBD1 (6 bases). This CDR3 spans 12 amino acids. V was cut by 8 bases and J by 8 bases, with 16 bases left in between. Germline lookup yields CDR1 SNHLY and CDR2 FYNNEI.

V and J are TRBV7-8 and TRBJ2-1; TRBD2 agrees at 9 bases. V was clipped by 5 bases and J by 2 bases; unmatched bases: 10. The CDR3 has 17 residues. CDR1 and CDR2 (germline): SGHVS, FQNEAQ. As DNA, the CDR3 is TGTGCCAGCAGCACTTATAGCGGGAGCGTAACCTACAATGAGCAGTTCTTC. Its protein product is CASSTYSGSVTYNEQFF.

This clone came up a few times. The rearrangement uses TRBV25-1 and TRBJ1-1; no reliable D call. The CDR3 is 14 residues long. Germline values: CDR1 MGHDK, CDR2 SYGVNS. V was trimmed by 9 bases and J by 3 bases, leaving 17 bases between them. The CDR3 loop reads CASTPRGGYTEAFF. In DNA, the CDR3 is TGTGCCAGTACTCCGCGGGGAGGGTACACTGAAGCTTTCTTT.

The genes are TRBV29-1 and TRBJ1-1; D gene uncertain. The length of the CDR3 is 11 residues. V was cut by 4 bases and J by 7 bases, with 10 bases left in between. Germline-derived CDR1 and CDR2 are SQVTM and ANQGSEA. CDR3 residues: CSVVGVDEAFF. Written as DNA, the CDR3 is TGCAGCGTTGTGGGCGTTGATGAAGCTTTCTTT.

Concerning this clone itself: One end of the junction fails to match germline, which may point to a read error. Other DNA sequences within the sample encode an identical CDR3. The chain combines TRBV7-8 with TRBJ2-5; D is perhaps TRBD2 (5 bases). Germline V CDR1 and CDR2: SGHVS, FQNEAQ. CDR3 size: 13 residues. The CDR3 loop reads CASSFSRVARQYF. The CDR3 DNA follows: TGTGCCAGTAGCTTTAGTAGGGTAGCGCGACAATACTTC.

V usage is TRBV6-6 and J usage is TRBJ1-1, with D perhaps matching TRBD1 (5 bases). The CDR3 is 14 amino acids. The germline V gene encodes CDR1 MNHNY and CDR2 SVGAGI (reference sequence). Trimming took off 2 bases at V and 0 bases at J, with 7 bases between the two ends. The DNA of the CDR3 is TGTGCCAGCAGTTACACGACAGTGAACACTGAAGCTTTCTTT. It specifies CASSYTTVNTEAFF.

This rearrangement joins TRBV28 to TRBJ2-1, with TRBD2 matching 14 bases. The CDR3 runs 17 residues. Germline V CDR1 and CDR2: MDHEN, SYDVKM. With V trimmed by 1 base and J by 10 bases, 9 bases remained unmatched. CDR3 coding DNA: TGTGCCAGCAGTTTATCGCGGACTAGCGGGGGGCCTGGGGAGCAGTTCTTC. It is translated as CASSLSRTSGGPGEQFF.

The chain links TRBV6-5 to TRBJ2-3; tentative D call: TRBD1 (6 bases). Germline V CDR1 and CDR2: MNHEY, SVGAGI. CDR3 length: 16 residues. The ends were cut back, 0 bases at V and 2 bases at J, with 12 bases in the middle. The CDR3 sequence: CASSYSTNRATDTQYF. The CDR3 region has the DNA TGTGCCAGCAGTTACTCGACGAACAGGGCCACAGATACGCAGTATTTT.

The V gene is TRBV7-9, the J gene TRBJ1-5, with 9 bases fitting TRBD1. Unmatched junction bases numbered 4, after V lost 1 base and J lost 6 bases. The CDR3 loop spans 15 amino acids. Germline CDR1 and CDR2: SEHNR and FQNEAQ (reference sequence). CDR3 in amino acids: CASSLDRGLGQPQHF. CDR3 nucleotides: TGTGCCAGCAGCTTAGACAGGGGGCTGGGTCAGCCCCAGCATTTT.

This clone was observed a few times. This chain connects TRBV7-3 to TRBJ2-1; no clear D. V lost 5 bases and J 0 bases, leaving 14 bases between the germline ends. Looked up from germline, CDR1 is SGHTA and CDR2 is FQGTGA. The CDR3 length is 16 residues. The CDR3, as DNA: TGTGCCAGCAGCCCCGACTGGGTAAGCTCCTACAATGAGCAGTTCTTC. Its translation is CASSPDWVSSYNEQFF.

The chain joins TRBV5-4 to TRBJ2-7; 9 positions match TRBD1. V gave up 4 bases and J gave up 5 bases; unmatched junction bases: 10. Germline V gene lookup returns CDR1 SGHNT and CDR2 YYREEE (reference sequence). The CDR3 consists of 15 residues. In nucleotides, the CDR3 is TGTGCCAGCAGCCTAACAGGGGGCTCTATCGACGAGCAGTACTTC. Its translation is CASSLTGGSIDEQYF.

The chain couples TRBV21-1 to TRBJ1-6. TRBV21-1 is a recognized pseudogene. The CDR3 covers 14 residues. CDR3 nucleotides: TGTGCCAGCAGCAAAGCCAGGGAGGATTCACCCCTCCACTTT. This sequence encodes CASSKAREDSPLHF.

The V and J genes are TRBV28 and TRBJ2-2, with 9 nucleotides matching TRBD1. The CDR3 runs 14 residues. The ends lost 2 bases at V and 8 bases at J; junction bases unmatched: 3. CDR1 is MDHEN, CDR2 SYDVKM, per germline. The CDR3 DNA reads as TGTGCCAGCAGTTTAAGGGACAGGGAAGGGGAGCTGTTTTTT. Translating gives CASSLRDREGELFF.

CDR3 in DNA: TGTGCCAGCTCACCACCCACGGGACAGAACATTCAGTACTTC. It codes for CASSPPTGQNIQYF. This rearrangement joins TRBV18 to TRBJ2-4; 7 positions match TRBD1. The CDR3 loop spans 14 amino acids. Germline-derived CDR1 and CDR2 are KGHSH and LQKENI. The ends lost 0 bases at V and 7 bases at J; junction bases unmatched: 3. Variable domain in full (rest from reference TRBV18 and TRBJ2-4): NAGVMQNPRHLVRRRGQEARLRCSPMKGHSHVYWYRQLPEEGLKFMVYLQKENIIDESGMPKERFSAEFPKEGPSILRIQQVVRGDSAAYFCASSPPTGQNIQYFGAGTRLSVL.

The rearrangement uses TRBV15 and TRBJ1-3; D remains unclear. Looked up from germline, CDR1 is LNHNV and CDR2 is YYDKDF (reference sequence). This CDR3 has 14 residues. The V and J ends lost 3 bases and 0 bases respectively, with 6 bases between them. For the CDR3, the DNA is TGTGCCACCAGCAGTGACACCTCTGGAAACACCATATATTTT. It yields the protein CATSSDTSGNTIYF.

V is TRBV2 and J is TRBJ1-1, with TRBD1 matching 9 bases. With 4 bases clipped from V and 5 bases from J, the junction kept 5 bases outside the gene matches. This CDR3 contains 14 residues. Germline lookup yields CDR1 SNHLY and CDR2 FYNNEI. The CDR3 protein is CASSGQGGETEAFF. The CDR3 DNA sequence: TGTGCCAGCAGTGGACAGGGGGGTGAGACTGAAGCTTTCTTT.

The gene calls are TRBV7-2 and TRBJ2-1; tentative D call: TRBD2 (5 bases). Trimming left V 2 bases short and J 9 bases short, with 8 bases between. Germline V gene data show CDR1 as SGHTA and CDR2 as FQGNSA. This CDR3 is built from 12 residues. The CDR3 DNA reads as TGTGCCAGCAGCTTATGGGGAGTTGAGCAGTTCTTC. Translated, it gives CASSLWGVEQFF.

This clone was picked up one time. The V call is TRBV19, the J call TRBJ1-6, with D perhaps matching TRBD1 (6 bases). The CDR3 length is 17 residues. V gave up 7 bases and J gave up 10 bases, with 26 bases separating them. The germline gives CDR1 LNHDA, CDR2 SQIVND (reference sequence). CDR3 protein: CASNLGPVGAPSSPLHF. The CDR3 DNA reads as TGTGCCAGTAATTTGGGCCCAGTGGGGGCTCCGAGCTCACCCCTCCACTTT.

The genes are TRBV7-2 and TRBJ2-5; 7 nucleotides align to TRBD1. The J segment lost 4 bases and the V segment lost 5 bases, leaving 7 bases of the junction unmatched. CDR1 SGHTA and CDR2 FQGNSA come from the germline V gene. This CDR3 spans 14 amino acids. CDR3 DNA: TGTGCCAGCAGCCAAACAGGGGCGGGAGAGACCCAGTACTTC. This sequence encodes CASSQTGAGETQYF.